The clone carrying this T cell receptor (beta chain) is a singleton in its sample. These data are taken from a study of blood T cell repertoires in COVID-19. Whole-study context: Donors in the United States, Italy and Spain gave samples during acute or convalescent COVID-19. PBMCs, B-cell-depleted T cells, or T cells provided the cDNA or gDNA that made up the material.

Followed longitudinally, the Seattle patients had been enrolled during active infection. In the original processing: Amplification from reference gene primers served as the basis for estimated nucleated cell counts. Some clones are missing from TCRdb's copy, which holds only in-frame ones; the method was immunoSEQ multiplex PCR. Clonal size and the V and J genes are those of that table, whereas D and trimming came from the DNA. This table holds more than 200,000 clones, approximately 85% found once. Germline loops: CDR1 MGHRA, CDR2 YSYEKL. The CDR3 is 17 residues long. V gave up 0 bases and J gave up 5 bases; unmatched junction bases: 11.

The V call is TRBV4-1, the J call TRBJ2-5; 8 bases match TRBD1. Sequencing was done on a sample of peripheral blood. The sequence came from a woman of 80 years or more with COVID-19, enrolled during active disease. The CDR3, as DNA: TGCGCCAGCAGCCAAGATGGCAGGGCAGGGGGCAGCGAGACCCAGTACTTC. This gives the protein CASSQDGRAGGSETQYF.